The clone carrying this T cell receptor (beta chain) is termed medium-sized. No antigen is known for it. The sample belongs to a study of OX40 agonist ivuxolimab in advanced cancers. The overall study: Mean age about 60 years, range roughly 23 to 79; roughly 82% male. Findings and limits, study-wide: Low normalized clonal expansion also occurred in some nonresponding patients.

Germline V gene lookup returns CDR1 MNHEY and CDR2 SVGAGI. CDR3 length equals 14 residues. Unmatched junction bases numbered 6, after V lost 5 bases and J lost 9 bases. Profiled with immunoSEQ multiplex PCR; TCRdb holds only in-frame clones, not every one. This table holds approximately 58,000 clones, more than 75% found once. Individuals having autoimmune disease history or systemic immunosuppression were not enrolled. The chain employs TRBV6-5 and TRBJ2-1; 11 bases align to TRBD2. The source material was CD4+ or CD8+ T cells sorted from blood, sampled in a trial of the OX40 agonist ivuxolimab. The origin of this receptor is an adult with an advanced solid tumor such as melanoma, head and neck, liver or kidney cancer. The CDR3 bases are TGTGCCAGCAGTCTCCAGACTAGCGGGATTGAGCAGTTCTTC. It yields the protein CASSLQTSGIEQFF.